This T cell receptor (beta chain) was documented in a study of OX40 agonist ivuxolimab in advanced cancers. Whole-study context: Ivuxolimab was administered intravenously to patients at 0.01 to 10 mg/kg every 2 weeks. Enrollees could have had prior anti-PD-1, anti-PD-L1 or anti-CTLA-4 therapy, which 40% had received. Partial responses were seen in three patients, one with hepatocellular carcinoma and two with cutaneous melanoma.

Some clones are missing from TCRdb's copy, which holds only in-frame ones; the method was immunoSEQ multiplex PCR. Here the sample spans about 53,000 clones, 85% to 90% being singletons. This CDR3 comprises 14 residues. Germline V gene lookup returns CDR1 MNHNY and CDR2 SVGAGI (reference sequence). V lost 1 base, J lost 4 bases, and 3 bases stayed unmatched. The starting material was CD4+ or CD8+ T cells sorted from blood, obtained in a trial of the OX40 agonist ivuxolimab. The chain recombines TRBV6-6 with TRBJ1-2; the match to TRBD1 covers 7 bases. The receptor was derived from an adult with an advanced solid tumor such as melanoma, head and neck, liver or kidney cancer. The CDR3 region is CASSYLRDSYGYTF. DNA for the CDR3: TGTGCCAGCAGTTACTTACGGGACAGCTATGGCTACACCTTC.